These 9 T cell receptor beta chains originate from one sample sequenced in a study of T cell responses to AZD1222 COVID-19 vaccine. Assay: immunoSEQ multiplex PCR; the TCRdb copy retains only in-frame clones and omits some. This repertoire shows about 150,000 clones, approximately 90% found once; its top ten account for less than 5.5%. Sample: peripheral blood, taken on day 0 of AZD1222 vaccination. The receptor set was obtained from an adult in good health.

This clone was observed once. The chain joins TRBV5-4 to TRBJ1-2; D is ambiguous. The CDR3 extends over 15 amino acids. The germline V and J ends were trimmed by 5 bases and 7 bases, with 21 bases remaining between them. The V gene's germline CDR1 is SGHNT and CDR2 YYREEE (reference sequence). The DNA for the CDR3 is TGTGCCAGCAGTTTCGATCACATCCTCCAAGGTGGCTACACCTTC. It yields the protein CASSFDHILQGGYTF.

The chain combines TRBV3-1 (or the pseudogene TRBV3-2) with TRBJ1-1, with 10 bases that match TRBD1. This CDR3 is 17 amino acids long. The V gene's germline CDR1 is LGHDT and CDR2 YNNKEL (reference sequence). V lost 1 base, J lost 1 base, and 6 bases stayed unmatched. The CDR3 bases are TGTGCCAGCAGCCAAGGGGACAGGGGATTCGGGAACACTGAAGCTTTCTTT. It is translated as CASSQGDRGFGNTEAFF.

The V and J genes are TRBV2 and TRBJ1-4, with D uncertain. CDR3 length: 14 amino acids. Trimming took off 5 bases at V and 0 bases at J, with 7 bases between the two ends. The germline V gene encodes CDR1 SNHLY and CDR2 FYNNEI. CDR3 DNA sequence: TGTGCCAGCAGTACCCGGGCAACTAATGAAAAACTGTTTTTT. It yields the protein CASSTRATNEKLFF.

CDR3: CASSPATTAIVYGYTF. CDR3 sequence (DNA): TGTGCCAGCTCACCCGCCACGACAGCCATCGTCTATGGCTACACCTTC. The chain joins TRBV18 to TRBJ1-2; tentatively, D is TRBD1 (5 bases). CDR1 and CDR2 from the germline V gene are KGHSH and LQKENI. This CDR3 comprises 16 residues. Trimming shortened V by 3 bases and J by 4 bases, and 18 bases separated the two germline ends.

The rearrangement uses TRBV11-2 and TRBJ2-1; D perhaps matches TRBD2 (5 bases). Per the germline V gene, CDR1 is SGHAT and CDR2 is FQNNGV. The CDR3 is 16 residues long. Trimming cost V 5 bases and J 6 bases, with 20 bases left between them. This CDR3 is CASSPTFSSSANEQFF. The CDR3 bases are TGTGCCAGCAGCCCAACTTTTTCTAGCTCAGCCAATGAGCAGTTCTTC.

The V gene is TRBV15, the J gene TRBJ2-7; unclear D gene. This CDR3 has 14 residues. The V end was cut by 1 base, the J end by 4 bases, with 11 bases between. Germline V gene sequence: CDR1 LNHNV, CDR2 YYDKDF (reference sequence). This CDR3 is CATSRAASSYEQYF. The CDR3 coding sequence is TGTGCCACCAGCAGAGCGGCTAGTAGTTACGAGCAGTACTTC.

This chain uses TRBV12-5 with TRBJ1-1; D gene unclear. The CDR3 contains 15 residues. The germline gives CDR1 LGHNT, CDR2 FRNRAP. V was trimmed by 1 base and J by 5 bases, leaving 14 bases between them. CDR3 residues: CASGLGVARRTEAFF. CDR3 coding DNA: TGTGCTAGTGGTTTGGGGGTAGCGCGGAGAACTGAAGCTTTCTTT.

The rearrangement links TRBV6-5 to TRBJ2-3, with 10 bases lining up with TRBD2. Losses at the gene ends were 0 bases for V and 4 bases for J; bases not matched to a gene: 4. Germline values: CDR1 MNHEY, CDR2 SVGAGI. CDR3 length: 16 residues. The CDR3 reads CASSYSLAGDPDTQYF. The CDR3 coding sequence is TGTGCCAGCAGTTACTCTCTAGCGGGAGACCCAGATACGCAGTATTTT.

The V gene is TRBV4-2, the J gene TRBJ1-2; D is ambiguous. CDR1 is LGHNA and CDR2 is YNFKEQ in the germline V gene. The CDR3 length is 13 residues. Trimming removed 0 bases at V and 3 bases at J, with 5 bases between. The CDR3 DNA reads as TGTGCCAGCAGCCAAGAATTGGACTATGGCTACACCTTC. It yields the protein CASSQELDYGYTF.